The entry below describes one TCR beta chain. What it recognizes is unknown. These data belong to a study of CD8+ T cells in alopecia areata. As for the study in general: Treatment of the treated patients consisted of oral tofacitinib, 5 to 10 mg twice daily.

The study's findings and limits: Normal skin contains resident alphabeta T cells, and these are also sequenced in scalp samples. Shared TCR sequences were less clear between patients than in mice, possibly partly from HLA diversity.

Sequencing relied on a cDNA template that was reverse transcribed from extracted RNA. Produced via immunoSEQ multiplex PCR; TCRdb's table is partial and in-frame only. The sample comprises over 200,000 clones, approximately 52% of which are singletons, and 0.45% rests with the top ten. Lesional scalp tissue (obtained by punch biopsy) and peripheral blood were collected from alopecia areata patients. The receptor comes from a human donor with alopecia areata. The source material was CD4+ T cells sorted from blood, sampled at week 0.

The CDR3 protein is CAWNHRDRGTGELFF. In nucleotides, the CDR3 is TGTGCCTGGAACCACCGGGACAGGGGCACCGGGGAGCTGTTTTTT. The chain couples TRBV30 to TRBJ2-2, with 10 bases fitting TRBD1. The germline CDR1 and CDR2 sequences are GTSNPN and SVGIG (reference sequence). CDR3 length equals 15 residues. With V trimmed by 4 bases and J by 4 bases, 6 bases remained unmatched. The variable domain in full, completed from reference TRBV30 and TRBJ2-2, reads SQTIHQWPATLVQPVGSPLSLECTVEGTSNPNLYWYRQAAGRGLQLLFYSVGIGQISSEVPQNLSASRPQDRQFILSSKKLLLSDSGFYLCAWNHRDRGTGELFFGEGSRLTVL.